The 3 T cell receptor beta chains in this list originate from one sample, sequenced in a study of blood T cell repertoires in COVID-19. Assay: immunoSEQ multiplex PCR; the TCRdb copy retains only in-frame clones and omits some. The repertoire includes 350,000 or so clones, more than 70% of them detected once, and approximately 0.93% sits in the top ten. Specimen: PBMCs or T cells enriched from blood (not recorded which). The origin of the receptors is a woman in her twenties or thirties who had been exposed to COVID-19.

V and J are TRBV28 and TRBJ1-6, with 8 bases matching TRBD1. V lost 4 bases to trimming and J lost 8 bases; unmatched junction nucleotides: 7. CDR1 MDHEN and CDR2 SYDVKM come from the germline V gene. The CDR3 consists of 15 residues. The CDR3 protein is CASSSGQGWDSPLHF. CDR3 in DNA: TGTGCCAGCAGTTCCGGACAGGGTTGGGATTCACCCCTCCACTTT.

This clone was observed once. This chain links TRBV3-1 (or the pseudogene TRBV3-2) with TRBJ1-1; 7 bases agree with TRBD1. Per germline, CDR1 LGHDT and CDR2 YNNKEL (reference sequence). The CDR3 is 13 residues long. V gave up 4 bases and J gave up 6 bases; unmatched junction bases: 5. The CDR3 region is CASSRYGTAEAFF. DNA of the CDR3: TGTGCCAGCAGCCGATACGGGACAGCTGAAGCTTTCTTT.

This rearrangement joins TRBV5-1 to TRBJ2-7, with D possibly being TRBD2 (7 bases). CDR1 SGHRS and CDR2 YFSETQ come from the germline V gene. V was trimmed by 0 bases and J by 5 bases, leaving 12 bases between them. The CDR3 is made up of 14 amino acids. CDR3 residues: CASSLAWGGHEQYF. Written as DNA, the CDR3 is TGCGCCAGCAGCTTGGCTTGGGGGGGCCACGAGCAGTACTTC.